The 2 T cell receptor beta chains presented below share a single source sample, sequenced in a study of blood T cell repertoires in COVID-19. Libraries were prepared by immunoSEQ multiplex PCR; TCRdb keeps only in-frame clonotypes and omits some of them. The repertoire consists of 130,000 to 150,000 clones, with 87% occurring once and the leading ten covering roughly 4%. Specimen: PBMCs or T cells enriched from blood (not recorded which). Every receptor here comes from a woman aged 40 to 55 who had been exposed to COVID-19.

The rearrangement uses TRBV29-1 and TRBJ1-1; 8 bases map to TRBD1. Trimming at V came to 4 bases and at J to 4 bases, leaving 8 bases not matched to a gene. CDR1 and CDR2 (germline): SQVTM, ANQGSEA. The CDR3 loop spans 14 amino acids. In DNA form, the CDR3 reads TGCAGCGTTGTGACTACAGGGGGGGCCACTGAAGCTTTCTTT. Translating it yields CSVVTTGGATEAFF.

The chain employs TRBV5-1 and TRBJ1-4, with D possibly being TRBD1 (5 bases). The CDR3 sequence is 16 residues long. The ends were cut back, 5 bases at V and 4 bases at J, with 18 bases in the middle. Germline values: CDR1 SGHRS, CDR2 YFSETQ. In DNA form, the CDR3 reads TGCGCCAGCAGGGGGACCGGGACTTCCTATAATGAAAAACTGTTTTTT. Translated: CASRGTGTSYNEKLFF.